These 20 T cell receptor beta chains were sequenced from one sample in a study of T-cell memory formation after mild COVID-19. A single record per CDR3 protein comes from TCRdb applying MiXCR to the 5' RACE reads. The sample shows about 430,000 distinct CDR3 sequences, 20% to 30% of them seen only once. Sequencing input: PBMCs or a T cell subset sorted from them (not recorded which). The receptors come from an adult woman who had mild COVID-19 (a few samples of this study predate the infection). Cell type and time point are not known.

The J gene is TRBJ1-1, the V gene TRBV4-3; D is ambiguous. Germline V CDR1 and CDR2: LGHNA, YSLEER. The CDR3 spans 15 residues. V lost 0 bases, J lost 4 bases, and 12 bases lay in between. For the CDR3, the DNA is TGCGCCAGCAGCCAAGAGCGGGCTGAGGTCACTGAAGCTTTCTTT. Translation gives CASSQERAEVTEAFF.

This clonotype was counted many times. The chain links TRBV27 to TRBJ2-5; D unresolved. The CDR3 extends over 14 amino acids. Between the trimmed V and J ends, which lost 1 base and 1 base, there was a span of 7 bases. The germline V gene encodes CDR1 MNHEY and CDR2 SMNVEV (reference sequence). CDR3 sequence: CASSLLGSQETQYF. The CDR3 DNA is TGTGCCAGCAGTTTATTAGGTTCCCAAGAGACCCAGTACTTC.

The gene calls are TRBV20-1 and TRBJ2-3; 10 positions agree with TRBD2. Germline trimming cut 0 bases from V and 0 bases from J; bases unmatched to any gene: 9. The CDR3 is 18 amino acids. Germline V gives CDR1 DFQATT, CDR2 SNEGSKA (reference sequence). The CDR3 DNA sequence: TGCAGTGCTAGAGATCGGCGGACTAGCGGCACTAGCACAGATACGCAGTATTTT. This translates into CSARDRRTSGTSTDTQYF.

A few counts support this clonotype. This chain links TRBV7-8 with TRBJ2-1; D possibly corresponds to TRBD2 (5 bases). CDR1 SGHVS and CDR2 FQNEAQ come from the germline V gene. Trimming took 7 bases from V and 3 from J, leaving 10 bases between them. The length of the CDR3 is 13 residues. CDR3 sequence reads: CASNPGNYNEQFF. The CDR3 nucleotides are TGTGCCAGCAATCCCGGGAACTACAATGAGCAGTTCTTC.

The chain couples TRBV29-1 to TRBJ2-3; perhaps TRBD1 as D (6 bases). V lost 6 bases to trimming and J lost 0 bases, with 13 bases between them. This CDR3 has 14 amino acids. The germline CDR1 and CDR2 sequences are SQVTM and ANQGSEA. CDR3 bases: TGCAGCGTCCGAGGACAGATCAGCACAGATACGCAGTATTTT. The encoded protein is CSVRGQISTDTQYF.

The chain has TRBV20-1 and TRBJ1-2, with D perhaps TRBD1 (6 bases). The CDR3 loop spans 12 amino acids. Germline assignment: CDR1 DFQATT and CDR2 SNEGSKA (reference sequence). V dropped 5 bases and J dropped 7 bases, with 14 bases sitting between them. CDR3 in amino acids: CSAGNRDTGYTF. The CDR3 DNA is TGCAGTGCTGGGAACCGGGACACTGGCTACACCTTC.

The J gene is TRBJ2-5, the V gene TRBV2, with TRBD2 identical over 14 bases. Germline V gene sequence: CDR1 SNHLY, CDR2 FYNNEI. The ends lost 7 bases at V and 1 base at J; junction bases unmatched: 8. The CDR3 length is 17 residues. The CDR3 DNA follows: TGTGCCAGCACTAGGAGGACTAGCGGGGGGACCCAAGAGACCCAGTACTTC. Translating gives CASTRRTSGGTQETQYF.

The rearrangement joins TRBV7-2 to TRBJ1-2; D not certain. Germline V CDR1 and CDR2: SGHTA, FQGNSA. This CDR3 contains 13 residues. Trimming took 5 bases from V and 3 from J, leaving 10 bases between them. CDR3 in DNA: TGTGCCAGCAGCCCCTCCCGGGACTATGGCTACACCTTC. Residues: CASSPSRDYGYTF.

The chain joins TRBV13 to TRBJ2-3, with 12 bases that match TRBD2. V dropped 5 bases and J dropped 8; count of bases not matched to a gene: 11. Germline V gives CDR1 PRHDT, CDR2 FYEKMQ (reference sequence). The CDR3 runs 16 residues. The CDR3: CASSPMTSGGVGTQYF. For the CDR3, the DNA is TGTGCCAGCAGCCCTATGACTAGCGGGGGTGTTGGTACGCAGTATTTT.

This clonotype was picked up many times. The chain uses TRBV4-2 and TRBJ2-1, with 9 bases aligning to TRBD2. The germline gives CDR1 LGHNA, CDR2 YNFKEQ. This CDR3 comprises 16 residues. The J segment lost 6 bases and the V segment lost 3 bases, leaving 9 bases of the junction unmatched. CDR3 sequence reads: CASSQASGGPLNEQFF. The CDR3, as DNA: TGTGCCAGCAGCCAGGCAAGCGGGGGGCCTCTCAATGAGCAGTTCTTC.

This clonotype was counted a few times. The chain has TRBV5-1 and TRBJ1-3; D uncertain. V lost 4 bases to trimming and J lost 0 bases, with 11 bases between them. Germline assignment: CDR1 SGHRS and CDR2 YFSETQ. The length of the CDR3 is 15 residues. The CDR3 region is CASSPRHSSGNTIYF. The CDR3 DNA is TGCGCCAGCAGCCCTCGACACAGCTCTGGAAACACCATATATTTT.

The rearrangement links TRBV4-1 to TRBJ2-1; tentatively, D is TRBD1 (7 bases). The CDR3 has 15 residues. Trimming left V 6 bases short and J 9 bases short, with 21 bases between. The germline gives CDR1 MGHRA, CDR2 YSYEKL. The CDR3: CASSRIGGGVGEQFF. DNA of the CDR3: TGCGCCAGCAGTCGTATAGGGGGCGGGGTAGGTGAGCAGTTCTTC.

The J gene is TRBJ2-7, the V gene TRBV7-6; D is tentatively TRBD1 or TRBD2 (5 bases each). The germline CDR1 and CDR2 sequences are SGHVS and FNYEAQ. V lost 3 bases, J lost 0 bases, and 12 bases lay in between. The CDR3 length is 15 residues. The CDR3 protein is CASSFGGTSSYEQYF. The CDR3 nucleotides read TGTGCCAGCAGCTTCGGTGGGACGAGCTCCTACGAGCAGTACTTC.

The rearrangement joins TRBV20-1 to TRBJ2-7; D may be TRBD2 (7 bases). V lost 4 bases, J lost 3 bases, and 10 bases lay in between. CDR3 size: 12 residues. The germline CDR1 and CDR2 sequences are DFQATT and SNEGSKA (reference sequence). The DNA for the CDR3 is TGCAGTGCTAAGGGGGGGAACTACGAGCAGTACTTC. Its protein is CSAKGGNYEQYF.

This clonotype was detected a few times. The chain has TRBV27 and TRBJ1-2; 8 nucleotides line up with TRBD1. Germline assignment: CDR1 MNHEY and CDR2 SMNVEV (reference sequence). The CDR3 runs 13 residues. The J segment lost 7 bases and the V segment lost 3 bases, leaving 4 bases of the junction unmatched. The CDR3 DNA reads TGTGCCAGCAGTTTCGGACAGGGTGTTGGCTACACCTTC. It encodes CASSFGQGVGYTF.

At least ten counts were recorded for this clonotype. This chain connects TRBV20-1 to TRBJ2-3, with 8 bases fitting TRBD1. Per germline, CDR1 DFQATT and CDR2 SNEGSKA (reference sequence). J was trimmed by 0 bases and V by 3 bases; bases with no gene match: 11. The CDR3 has 17 amino acids. CDR3 bases: TGCAGTGCTAGCCCACCCACCGGGACAGGAAGCACAGATACGCAGTATTTT. Its protein product is CSASPPTGTGSTDTQYF.

This clonotype was counted once. This chain joins TRBV29-1 and TRBJ2-1; D uncertain. The CDR3 sequence is 12 residues long. Deletions cut 1 base from V and 9 bases from J, with 10 bases between. CDR1 and CDR2 from the germline V gene are SQVTM and ANQGSEA. CDR3 sequence: CSVEVEGFEQFF. Written as DNA, the CDR3 is TGCAGCGTTGAAGTTGAAGGGTTTGAGCAGTTCTTC.

Only a few counts were recorded for this clonotype. The chain joins TRBV7-9 to TRBJ2-1, with a possible D match to TRBD1 (6 bases). The CDR3 sequence is 13 residues long. Germline loops: CDR1 SEHNR, CDR2 FQNEAQ (reference sequence). Between the trimmed V and J ends, which lost 0 bases and 7 bases, there was a span of 7 bases. The CDR3 bases are TGTGCCAGCAGCTTAGCCACAGGGAATGAGCAGTTCTTC. Its translation is CASSLATGNEQFF.

J is TRBJ2-3 and V is TRBV7-9, with a tentative D call TRBD1 (6 bases). The germline CDR1 and CDR2 sequences are SEHNR and FQNEAQ (reference sequence). V lost 6 bases and J 2 bases, leaving 12 bases between the germline ends. The CDR3 is made up of 14 amino acids. This CDR3 reads CASSRGSYTDTQYF. The CDR3 region has the DNA TGTGCCAGCAGTAGGGGGAGTTACACAGATACGCAGTATTTT.

This clonotype has more than one count but fewer than ten. The chain employs TRBV27 and TRBJ1-1, with 8 bases aligning to TRBD1. The length of the CDR3 is 13 residues. CDR1 is MNHEY and CDR2 is SMNVEV in the germline V gene (reference sequence). V lost 5 bases to trimming and J lost 7 bases; unmatched junction nucleotides: 6. CDR3 bases: TGTGCCAGCAGTCCAATACAGGGGGGTGAAGCTTTCTTT. It codes for CASSPIQGGEAFF.